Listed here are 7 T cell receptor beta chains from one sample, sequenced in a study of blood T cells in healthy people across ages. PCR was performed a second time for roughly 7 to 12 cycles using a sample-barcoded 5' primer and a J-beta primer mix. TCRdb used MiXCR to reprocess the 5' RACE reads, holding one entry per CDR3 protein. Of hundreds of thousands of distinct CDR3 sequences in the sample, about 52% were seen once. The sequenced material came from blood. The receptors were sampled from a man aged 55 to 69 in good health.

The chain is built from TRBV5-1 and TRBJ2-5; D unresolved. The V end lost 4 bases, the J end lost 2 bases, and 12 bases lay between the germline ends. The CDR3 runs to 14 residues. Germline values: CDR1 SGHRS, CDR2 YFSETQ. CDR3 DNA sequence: TGCGCCAGCAGCCCCGACCCCAGTCAAGAGACCCAGTACTTC. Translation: CASSPDPSQETQYF.

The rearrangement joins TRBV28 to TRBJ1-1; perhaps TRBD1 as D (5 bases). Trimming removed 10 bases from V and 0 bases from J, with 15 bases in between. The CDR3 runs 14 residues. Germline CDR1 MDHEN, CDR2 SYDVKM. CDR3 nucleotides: TGTGCCACTCAATGGGGGGGAATGAACACTGAAGCTTTCTTT. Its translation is CATQWGGMNTEAFF.

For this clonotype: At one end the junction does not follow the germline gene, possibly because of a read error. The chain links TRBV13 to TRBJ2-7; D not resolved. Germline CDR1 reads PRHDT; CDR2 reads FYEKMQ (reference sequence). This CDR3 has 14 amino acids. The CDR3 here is CASSLGGYGYGQYF. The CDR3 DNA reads TGTGCCAGCAGCTTAGGGGGGTATGGATACGGGCAGTACTTC.

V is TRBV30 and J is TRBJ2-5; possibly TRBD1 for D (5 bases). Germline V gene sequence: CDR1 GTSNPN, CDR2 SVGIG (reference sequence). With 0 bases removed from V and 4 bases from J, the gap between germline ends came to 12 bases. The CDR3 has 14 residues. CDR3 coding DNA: TGTGCCTGGAGTGTACCTCAGGGCTTAGAGACCCAGTACTTC. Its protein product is CAWSVPQGLETQYF.

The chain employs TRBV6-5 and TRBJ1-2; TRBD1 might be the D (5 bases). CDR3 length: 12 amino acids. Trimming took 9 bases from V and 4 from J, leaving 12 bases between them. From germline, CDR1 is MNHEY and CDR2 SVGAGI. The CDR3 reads CARGPTSYGYTF. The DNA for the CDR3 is TGTGCCAGGGGACCGACCTCCTATGGCTACACCTTC.

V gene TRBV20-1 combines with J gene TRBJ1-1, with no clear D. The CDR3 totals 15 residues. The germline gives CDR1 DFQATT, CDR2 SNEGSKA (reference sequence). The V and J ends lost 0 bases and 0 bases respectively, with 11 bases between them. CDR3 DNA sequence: TGCAGTGCTAGAGAGATGCGGACGGTGAACACTGAAGCTTTCTTT. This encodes CSAREMRTVNTEAFF.

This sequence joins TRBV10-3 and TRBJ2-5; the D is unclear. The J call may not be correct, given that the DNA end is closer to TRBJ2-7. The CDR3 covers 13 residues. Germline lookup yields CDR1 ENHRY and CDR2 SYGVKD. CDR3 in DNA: TGTGCCATCTCCGACATTGAGTACTCCGAGCAGTACTTC. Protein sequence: CAISDIEYSEQYF.